These 14 T cell receptor beta chains came from one sample sequenced in a study of blood T cell repertoires in COVID-19. Profiling relied on immunoSEQ multiplex PCR, and the TCRdb table lists in-frame clones only, not all of them. The sample holds 450,000 or so clones, over 85% seen once. Material: peripheral blood. The receptor set was obtained from a man between 18 and 29 years old with COVID-19, enrolled during active disease.

This chain uses TRBV2 with TRBJ1-4, with unresolved D. With 6 bases removed from V and 0 bases from J, the gap between germline ends came to 14 bases. This CDR3 contains 16 residues. Germline loops: CDR1 SNHLY, CDR2 FYNNEI. This CDR3 is CASSPSFSATNEKLFF. The DNA for the CDR3 is TGTGCCAGCAGCCCTTCGTTCTCTGCAACTAATGAAAAACTGTTTTTT. The entire variable domain, with the rest obtained from reference TRBV2 and TRBJ1-4, is as follows: EPEVTQTPSHQVTQMGQEVILRCVPISNHLYFYWYRQILGQKVEFLVSFYNNEISEKSEIFDDQFSVERPDGSNFTLKIRSTKLEDSAMYFCASSPSFSATNEKLFFGSGTQLSVL.

This rearrangement joins TRBV5-6 to TRBJ2-2; D gene unclear. The germline CDR1 and CDR2 sequences are SGHDT and YYEEEE. CDR3 length: 18 residues. The V end was cut by 4 bases, the J end by 0 bases, with 19 bases between. Here the CDR3 reads CASSILLPASSNTGELFF. CDR3 DNA: TGTGCCAGCAGCATCCTTCTGCCCGCGTCCTCGAACACCGGGGAGCTGTTTTTT.

This clone was seen a single time. The chain combines TRBV13 with TRBJ2-1, with 7 bases lining up with TRBD1. This CDR3 region has 15 residues. Germline loops: CDR1 PRHDT, CDR2 FYEKMQ (reference sequence). V lost 0 bases and J lost 7; bases outside the gene matches: 6. CDR3 DNA: TGTGCCAGCAGCTTAGGCCGCAGGGGGATGAATGAGCAGTTCTTC. It is translated as CASSLGRRGMNEQFF. The whole variable domain, remainder taken from reference TRBV13 and TRBJ2-1, is AAGVIQSPRHLIKEKRETATLKCYPIPRHDTVYWYQQGPGQDPQFLISFYEKMQSDKGSIPDRFSAQQFSDYHSELNMSSLELGDSALYFCASSLGRRGMNEQFFGPGTRLTVL.

Written as DNA, the CDR3 is TGCGCCAGCAGCCAAGACGCTACGGGGTTGACTAGCGGGAGGCACTACAATGAGCAGTTCTTC. This translates into CASSQDATGLTSGRHYNEQFF. V and J are TRBV4-1 and TRBJ2-1; 13 bases map to TRBD2. Germline V gives CDR1 MGHRA, CDR2 YSYEKL. The CDR3 loop spans 21 amino acids. The V gene end was trimmed by 0 bases and the J gene end by 3 bases; junction bases not matched to a gene: 14.

This clone was observed a handful of times. The chain links TRBV11-3 to TRBJ2-7; 9 nucleotides line up with TRBD2. Germline V lookup: CDR1 SGHNT, CDR2 YENEEA. The junction had 7 bases not matched to a gene; V was cut back by 3 bases and J by 7 bases. CDR3 length equals 14 residues. The CDR3 region is CASSLGLAGREQYF. In DNA form, the CDR3 reads TGTGCCAGCAGCTTGGGGCTAGCGGGACGAGAGCAGTACTTC.

The gene calls are TRBV19 and TRBJ2-3; TRBD2 agrees at 10 bases. Germline V CDR1 and CDR2: LNHDA, SQIVND (reference sequence). The CDR3 has 15 amino acids. Trimming at V came to 6 bases and at J to 0 bases, leaving 3 bases not matched to a gene. The CDR3 loop reads CASSSLAGSTDTQYF. Here the CDR3 DNA reads TGTGCCAGTAGCTCACTAGCGGGGAGCACAGATACGCAGTATTTT.

The chain carries TRBV7-6 and TRBJ2-3, with D uncertain. The V end lost 5 bases, the J end lost 6 bases, and 12 bases lay between the germline ends. The CDR3 is 13 amino acids. Germline CDR1 is SGHVS and CDR2 is FNYEAQ. The CDR3 region is CASSIVISDTQYF. The DNA of the CDR3 is TGTGCCAGCAGCATAGTGATTAGCGATACGCAGTATTTT.

The J gene is TRBJ2-3, the V gene TRBV9; D possibly corresponds to TRBD2 (7 bases). Germline V gene lookup returns CDR1 SGDLS and CDR2 YYNGEE. The CDR3 spans 15 residues. V was trimmed by 6 bases and J by 5 bases, leaving 19 bases between them. The CDR3 coding sequence is TGTGCCAGCACCAGAAGGGGGGGCGCGGAAGATACGCAGTATTTT. Amino acids: CASTRRGGAEDTQYF.

The chain recombines TRBV4-1 with TRBJ2-1, with D perhaps TRBD1 (6 bases). The CDR3 is made up of 17 amino acids. Germline V CDR1 and CDR2: MGHRA, YSYEKL. Trimming shortened V by 1 base and J by 0 bases, and 13 bases separated the two germline ends. The CDR3, as DNA: TGCGCCAGCAGCCAAGCTTCCGGGACAACCTCCTACAATGAGCAGTTCTTC. Translating gives CASSQASGTTSYNEQFF.

The chain combines TRBV6-6 with TRBJ2-3, with TRBD2 matching over 8 bases. CDR1 MNHNY and CDR2 SVGAGI come from the germline V gene (reference sequence). The J segment lost 3 bases and the V segment lost 5 bases, leaving 7 bases of the junction unmatched. This CDR3 contains 15 residues. DNA of the CDR3: TGTGCCAGCAGTCTTCCCGGGGGGGGGACAGATACGCAGTATTTT. Amino acid sequence: CASSLPGGGTDTQYF.

A few counts support this clone. The chain has TRBV6-5 and TRBJ2-4; weak D call: TRBD2 (6 bases). The CDR3 spans 14 residues. The V gene lost 0 bases and the J gene lost 15 bases, with 18 bases spanning the gap. CDR1 MNHEY and CDR2 SVGAGI come from the germline V gene. The CDR3 DNA follows: TGTGCCAGCAGTTACTCGCAGGGAACGGGGGTTAGGTACTTC. It specifies CASSYSQGTGVRYF.

V and J are TRBV5-1 and TRBJ1-4; weak D call: TRBD1 (5 bases). This CDR3 comprises 16 residues. The germline V gene has CDR1 SGHRS and CDR2 YFSETQ. V lost 0 bases and J 2 bases, leaving 11 bases between the germline ends. The chain's CDR3 is CASSLGTKRTNEKLFF. The CDR3 bases are TGCGCCAGCAGCTTGGGGACAAAAAGGACTAATGAAAAACTGTTTTTT. Complete variable domain (other parts from reference TRBV5-1 and TRBJ1-4): KAGVTQTPRYLIKTRGQQVTLSCSPISGHRSVSWYQQTPGQGLQFLFEYFSETQRNKGNFPGRFSGRQFSNSRSEMNVSTLELGDSALYLCASSLGTKRTNEKLFFGSGTQLSVL.

The rearrangement uses TRBV11-2 and TRBJ2-4; TRBD2 is a possible D gene (6 bases). The CDR3 extends over 15 amino acids. The ends were cut back, 7 bases at V and 15 bases at J, with 28 bases in the middle. Germline V CDR1 and CDR2: SGHAT, FQNNGV. Here the CDR3 DNA reads TGTGCCAGCACCTCCCTCGGAGGCGGACCCGGGGAGGCGTACTTC. Translated: CASTSLGGGPGEAYF.

The chain combines TRBV7-3 with TRBJ2-1; 9 nucleotides align to TRBD2. CDR1 SGHTA and CDR2 FQGTGA come from the germline V gene. The trim removed 4 bases at V and 9 bases at J, leaving 7 bases unmatched. The CDR3 sequence is 14 residues long. The CDR3 region is CASSSAGGPSEQFF. DNA for the CDR3: TGTGCCAGCAGCTCTGCGGGAGGGCCGAGTGAGCAGTTCTTC. Looking up the rest from reference TRBV7-3 and TRBJ2-1 gives the full variable domain: GAGVSQTPSNKVTEKGKYVELRCDPISGHTALYWYRQSLGQGPEFLIYFQGTGAADDSGLPNDRFFAVRPEGSVSTLKIQRTERGDSAVYLCASSSAGGPSEQFFGPGTRLTVL.